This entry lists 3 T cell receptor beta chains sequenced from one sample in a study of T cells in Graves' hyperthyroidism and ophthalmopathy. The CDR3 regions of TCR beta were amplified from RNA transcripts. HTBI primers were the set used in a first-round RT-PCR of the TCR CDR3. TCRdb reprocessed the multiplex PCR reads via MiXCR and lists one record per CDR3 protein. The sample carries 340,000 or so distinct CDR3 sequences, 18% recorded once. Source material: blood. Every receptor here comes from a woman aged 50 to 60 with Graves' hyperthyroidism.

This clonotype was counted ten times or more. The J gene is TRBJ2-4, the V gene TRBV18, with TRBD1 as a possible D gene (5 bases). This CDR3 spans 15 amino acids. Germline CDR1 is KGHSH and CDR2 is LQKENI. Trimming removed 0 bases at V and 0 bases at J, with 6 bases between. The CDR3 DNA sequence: TGTGCCAGCTCACCACCGGGGCTAGCCAAAAACATTCAGTACTTC. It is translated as CASSPPGLAKNIQYF.

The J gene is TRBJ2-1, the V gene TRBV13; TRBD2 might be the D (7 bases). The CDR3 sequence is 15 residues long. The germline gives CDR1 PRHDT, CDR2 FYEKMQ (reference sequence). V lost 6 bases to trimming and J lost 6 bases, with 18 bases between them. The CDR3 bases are TGTGCCAGCAGGATGGCGGGGGCCAGCACCAATGAGCAGTTCTTC. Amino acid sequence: CASRMAGASTNEQFF.

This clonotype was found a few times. The CDR3 sequence is CASSFPSTSGSYNEQFF. As DNA, the CDR3 is TGCGCCAGCAGCTTTCCATCGACTAGCGGGTCCTACAATGAGCAGTTCTTC. This chain connects TRBV5-1 to TRBJ2-1; 10 bases agree with TRBD2. Germline V gives CDR1 SGHRS, CDR2 YFSETQ. The J segment lost 1 base and the V segment lost 2 bases, leaving 6 bases of the junction unmatched. The CDR3 length is 17 residues.